Shown below are 15 T cell receptor beta chains from a single sample sequenced in a study of shared clonotypes between healthy human individuals. The method was immunoSEQ multiplex PCR; TCRdb's version includes in-frame clones alone and lacks a portion of them. The sample includes about 120,000 clones, around 66% of them seen just once. Sequenced: memory CD8+ T cells sorted from blood. Subset of the sample: CD45RO+ cells pooled with CCR7-negative TemRA cells. Every receptor here comes from a woman in her twenties or thirties in good health.

This chain uses TRBV18 with TRBJ1-1; D is perhaps TRBD1 (5 bases). The CDR3 consists of 13 residues. The V and J ends lost 6 bases and 3 bases respectively, with 11 bases between them. Germline V CDR1 and CDR2: KGHSH, LQKENI. The CDR3 bases are TGTGCCAGCTCTGGGACCAAGGACACTGAAGCTTTCTTT. Translated: CASSGTKDTEAFF.

The CDR3 DNA reads TGTGCCATCAGTGAGAACAGGGTAGGGCGGAGACCAGGGCAGTACTTC. It encodes CAISENRVGRRPGQYF. The genes are TRBV10-3 and TRBJ2-7; the D gene is possibly TRBD1 (6 bases). The CDR3 spans 16 residues. Germline V gives CDR1 ENHRY, CDR2 SYGVKD. Trimming took 2 bases from V and 9 from J, leaving 23 bases between them.

This clone was picked up many times. The chain combines TRBV6-4 with TRBJ2-1; 10 bases fit TRBD2. Germline CDR1 and CDR2: MRHNA and SNTAGT. The CDR3 covers 15 residues. Trimming took 2 bases from V and 3 from J; bases not matched to a gene: 1. The CDR3 DNA sequence: TGTGCCAGCAGTGACGCTAGCGGGAGCTACAATGAGCAGTTCTTC. Protein product: CASSDASGSYNEQFF.

V is TRBV11-2 and J is TRBJ1-3; D gene unclear. CDR1 and CDR2 from the germline V gene are SGHAT and FQNNGV. V dropped 1 base and J dropped 4 bases, with 5 bases sitting between them. CDR3 size: 13 residues. The CDR3 region is CASSLGHGNTIYF. CDR3 bases: TGTGCCAGCAGCTTAGGACACGGAAACACCATATATTTT.

The chain carries TRBV29-1 and TRBJ2-7; 7 bases align to TRBD2. V trimming: 7 bases; J trimming: 6 bases; junction bases outside the gene matches: 12. There are 13 residues in the CDR3. Germline CDR1 and CDR2: SQVTM and ANQGSEA. The DNA for the CDR3 is TGCAGCGGTACGGGACTAACCCACGGCGAGCAGTACTTC. Translating gives CSGTGLTHGEQYF.

The table lists this clone with a few counts. This chain joins TRBV27 and TRBJ2-1, with 8 positions matching TRBD2. V was pared by 5 bases and J by 7 bases, with 7 bases of the junction left unmatched. The germline CDR1 and CDR2 sequences are MNHEY and SMNVEV (reference sequence). The CDR3 is 14 amino acids. CDR3 sequence (DNA): TGTGCCAGCAGTACGCGAGGGACTAGGAATGAGCAGTTCTTC. The encoded protein is CASSTRGTRNEQFF.

The rearrangement joins TRBV10-2 to TRBJ1-2; D not certain. The CDR3 has 12 amino acids. V was clipped by 3 bases and J by 5 bases, with 7 bases between them. The V gene's germline CDR1 is WSHSY and CDR2 SAAADI. The CDR3 nucleotides read TGCGCCAGCAGTGACCGAGGGTATGGCTACACCTTC. As protein: CASSDRGYGYTF.

This clone has at least ten counts. The chain combines TRBV16 with TRBJ2-7, with D unclear. Germline V gene lookup returns CDR1 KGHSY and CDR2 FQNENV. The V gene lost 0 bases and the J gene lost 5 bases, with 5 bases spanning the gap. The CDR3 runs 12 residues. CDR3 amino acids: CASSQSADEQYF. CDR3 bases: TGTGCCAGCAGCCAATCTGCCGACGAGCAGTACTTC. Full variable domain (rest looked up from reference TRBV16 and TRBJ2-7): GEEVAQTPKHLVRGEGQKAKLYCAPIKGHSYVFWYQQVLKNEFKFLISFQNENVFDETGMPKERFSAKCLPNSPCSLEIQATKLEDSAVYFCASSQSADEQYFGPGTRLTVT.

This clone showed up many times. The CDR3 coding sequence is TGTGCCAGCAGCCCCGGGGTAGTCTCCTCCTACAATGAGCAGTTCTTC. Amino acid sequence: CASSPGVVSSYNEQFF. The rearrangement links TRBV7-8 to TRBJ2-1, with D perhaps TRBD2 (5 bases). The CDR3 is 16 amino acids. The germline V gene encodes CDR1 SGHVS and CDR2 FQNEAQ. Trimming removed 5 bases at V and 0 bases at J, with 14 bases between.

This chain connects TRBV2 to TRBJ1-1; D is unclear. The V gene lost 2 bases and the J gene lost 0 bases, with 19 bases spanning the gap. CDR3 length equals 18 residues. Germline assignment: CDR1 SNHLY and CDR2 FYNNEI. This chain's CDR3 is CASSEIGPLYDMNTEAFF. As DNA, the CDR3 is TGTGCCAGCAGTGAAATTGGACCCCTTTACGACATGAACACTGAAGCTTTCTTT.

V usage is TRBV9 and J usage is TRBJ2-7; 9 bases agree with TRBD2. This CDR3 region has 16 residues. Germline lookup yields CDR1 SGDLS and CDR2 YYNGEE. V shed 0 bases and J 2 bases; nucleotides not matched to a gene: 6. The CDR3, as DNA: TGTGCCAGCAGCGTAGGAAAGGCTAGCGGGACCTACGAGCAGTACTTC. Translating it yields CASSVGKASGTYEQYF.

In this sample, this clone turned up a few times. The chain employs TRBV11-1 and TRBJ1-1; D gene ambiguous. The CDR3 runs to 11 residues. Germline-derived CDR1 and CDR2 are SGHAT and FQDESV (reference sequence). The V end lost 5 bases, the J end lost 2 bases, and 3 bases lay between the germline ends. The CDR3 loop is CASSENTEAFF. In DNA form, the CDR3 reads TGTGCCAGCAGCGAAAACACTGAAGCTTTCTTT.

This clone was seen a few times. This rearrangement joins TRBV2 to TRBJ2-5, with D perhaps TRBD2 (5 bases). The CDR3 runs 12 residues. Germline V gives CDR1 SNHLY, CDR2 FYNNEI. CDR3 nucleotide sequence: TGTGCGCTCGGGGAATCCGGGGAGACCCAGTACTTC. Translating it yields CALGESGETQYF. The full variable domain, its missing parts supplied by reference TRBV2 and TRBJ2-5, is EPEVTQTPSHQVTQMGQEVILRCVPISNHLYFYWYRQILGQKVEFLVSFYNNEISEKSEIFDDQFSVERPDGSNFTLKIRSTKLEDSAMYFCALGESGETQYFGPGTRLLVL.

This chain joins TRBV27 and TRBJ2-1; 11 positions match TRBD1. Germline assignment: CDR1 MNHEY and CDR2 SMNVEV (reference sequence). This CDR3 comprises 15 residues. V lost 1 base and J lost 6; bases outside the gene matches: 2. CDR3 DNA sequence: TGTGCCAGCAGTTTATGGGGACAGGGGGGCAATGAGCAGTTCTTC. Translated, it gives CASSLWGQGGNEQFF.

The chain couples TRBV14 to TRBJ2-3; 10 nucleotides align to TRBD1. Germline CDR1 is SGHDN and CDR2 is FVKESK. The CDR3 spans 16 residues. V gave up 4 bases and J gave up 8 bases; unmatched junction bases: 12. The CDR3 region is CASSRDRGVRLGTQYF. Here the CDR3 DNA reads TGTGCCAGCAGCCGGGACAGGGGCGTACGGCTTGGTACGCAGTATTTT. The complete variable domain, with remaining parts taken from reference TRBV14 and TRBJ2-3, reads EAGVTQFPSHSVIEKGQTVTLRCDPISGHDNLYWYRRVMGKEIKFLLHFVKESKQDESGMPNNRFLAERTGGTYSTLKVQPAELEDSGVYFCASSRDRGVRLGTQYFGPGTRLTVL.